This T cell receptor beta chain derives from a study of blood T cell repertoires in COVID-19. This table comes from immunoSEQ multiplex PCR, and its TCRdb copy is limited to in-frame clones, with some not included. The data hold 220,000 or so clones, with around 89% observed a single time. The V and J ends lost 3 bases and 10 bases respectively, with 19 bases between them. This CDR3 is 16 amino acids long. Germline loops: CDR1 LNHNV, CDR2 YYDKDF (reference sequence). The chain recombines TRBV15 with TRBJ1-6; possible D gene TRBD1, 5 bases. The sequence was collected from a man aged 50 to 59 who had been exposed to COVID-19. Sequencing was carried out using PBMCs or T cells enriched from blood (not recorded which). The CDR3 DNA reads TGTGCCACCAGCAGCATTAAACGGGGGGGACGCTCACCCCTCCACTTT. It is translated as CATSSIKRGGRSPLHF.